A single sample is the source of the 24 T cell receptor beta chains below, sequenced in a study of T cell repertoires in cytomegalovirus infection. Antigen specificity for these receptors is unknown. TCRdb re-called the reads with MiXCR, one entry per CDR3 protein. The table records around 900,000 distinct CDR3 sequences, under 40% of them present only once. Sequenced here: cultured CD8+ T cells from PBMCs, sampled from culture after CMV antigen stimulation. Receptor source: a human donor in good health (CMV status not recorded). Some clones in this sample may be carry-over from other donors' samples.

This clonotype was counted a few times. The CDR3 region is CASSLPMGETQYF. For the CDR3, the DNA is TGTGCCAGCAGCCTGCCCATGGGCGAGACCCAGTACTTC. This sequence joins TRBV28 and TRBJ2-5; D not certain. The germline gives CDR1 MDHEN, CDR2 SYDVKM. CDR3 length: 13 amino acids. V shed 6 bases and J shed 5 bases, with 13 bases lying between them.

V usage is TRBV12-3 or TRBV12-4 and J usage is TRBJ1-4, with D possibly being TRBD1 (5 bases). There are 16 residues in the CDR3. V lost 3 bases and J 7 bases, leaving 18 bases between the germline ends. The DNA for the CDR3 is TGTGCCAGCAGTTTTTGGGCAGGGAGATGGGGTGAAAAACTGTTTTTT. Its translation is CASSFWAGRWGEKLFF.

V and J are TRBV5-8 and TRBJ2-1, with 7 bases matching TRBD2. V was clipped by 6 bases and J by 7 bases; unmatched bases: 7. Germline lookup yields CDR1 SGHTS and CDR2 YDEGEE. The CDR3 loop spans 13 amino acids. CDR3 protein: CASTWRGLNEQFF. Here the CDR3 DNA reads TGTGCCAGCACGTGGCGGGGGTTGAATGAGCAGTTCTTC.

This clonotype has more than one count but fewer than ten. CDR3 in DNA: TGTGCCACCAAAACAACAGGGGGCGGCGAGCAGTACTTC. This sequence encodes CATKTTGGGEQYF. The chain carries TRBV19 and TRBJ2-7, with 9 bases matching TRBD1. Per germline, CDR1 LNHDA and CDR2 SQIVND (reference sequence). J lost 6 bases, V lost 10 bases, and 10 bases had no gene match. The CDR3 runs 13 residues.

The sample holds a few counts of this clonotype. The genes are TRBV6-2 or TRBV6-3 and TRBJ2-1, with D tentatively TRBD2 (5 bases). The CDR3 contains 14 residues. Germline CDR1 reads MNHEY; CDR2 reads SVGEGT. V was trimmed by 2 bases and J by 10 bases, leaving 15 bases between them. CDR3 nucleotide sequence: TGTGCCAGCAGTTACCTCATGACTATATCGGAGCAGTTCTTC. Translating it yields CASSYLMTISEQFF.

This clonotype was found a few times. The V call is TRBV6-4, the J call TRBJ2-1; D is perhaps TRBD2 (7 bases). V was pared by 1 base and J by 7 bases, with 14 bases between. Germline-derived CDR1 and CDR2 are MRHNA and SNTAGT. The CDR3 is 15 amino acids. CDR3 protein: CASSDWGGALNEQFF. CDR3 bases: TGTGCCAGCAGTGACTGGGGGGGGGCCCTAAATGAGCAGTTCTTC.

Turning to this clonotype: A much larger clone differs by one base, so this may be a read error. As DNA, the CDR3 is TGTGCCAGCAGTCCGCCTTTTTCGGGGACTAGCGAGTCCACAGATACGCAGTATTTT. It yields the protein CASSPPFSGTSESTDTQYF. V and J are TRBV12-3 or TRBV12-4 and TRBJ2-3, with 10 nucleotides matching TRBD2. V lost 5 bases and J lost 2; bases outside the gene matches: 16. The CDR3 contains 19 residues.

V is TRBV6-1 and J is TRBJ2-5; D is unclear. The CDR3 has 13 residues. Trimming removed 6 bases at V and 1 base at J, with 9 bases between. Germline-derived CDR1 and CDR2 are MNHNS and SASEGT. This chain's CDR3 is CASRLWVQETQYF. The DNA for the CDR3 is TGTGCCAGCAGGCTTTGGGTCCAAGAGACCCAGTACTTC.

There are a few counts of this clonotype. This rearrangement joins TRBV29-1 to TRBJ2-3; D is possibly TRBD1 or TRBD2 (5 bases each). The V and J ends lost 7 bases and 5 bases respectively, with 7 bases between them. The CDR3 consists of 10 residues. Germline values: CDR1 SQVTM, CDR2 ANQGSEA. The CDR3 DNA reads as TGCAGCGGGGGGAGAGATACGCAGTATTTT. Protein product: CSGGRDTQYF.

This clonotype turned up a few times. The CDR3 sequence is CASSFMGGQETQYF. Here the CDR3 DNA reads TGTGCCAGCAGCTTCATGGGGGGGCAAGAGACCCAGTACTTC. The chain couples TRBV7-6 to TRBJ2-5, with 7 nucleotides matching TRBD2. The trim removed 3 bases at V and 2 bases at J, leaving 3 bases unmatched. This CDR3 has 14 amino acids. Germline-derived CDR1 and CDR2 are SGHVS and FNYEAQ.

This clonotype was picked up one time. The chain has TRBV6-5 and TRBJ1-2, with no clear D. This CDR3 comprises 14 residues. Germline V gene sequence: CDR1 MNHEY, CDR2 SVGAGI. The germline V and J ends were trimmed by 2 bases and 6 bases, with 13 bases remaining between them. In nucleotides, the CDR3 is TGTGCCAGCAGTTACGGGGTTGGAGGTAATGGCTACACCTTC. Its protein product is CASSYGVGGNGYTF.

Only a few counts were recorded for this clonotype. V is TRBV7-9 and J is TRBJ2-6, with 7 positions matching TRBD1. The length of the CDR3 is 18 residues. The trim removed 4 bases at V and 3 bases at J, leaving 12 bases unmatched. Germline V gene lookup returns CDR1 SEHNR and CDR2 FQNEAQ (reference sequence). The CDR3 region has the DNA TGTGCCAGCAGCTCTTTCCCTCCTGACAGGGTTGGGGCCAACGTCCTGACTTTC. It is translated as CASSSFPPDRVGANVLTF.

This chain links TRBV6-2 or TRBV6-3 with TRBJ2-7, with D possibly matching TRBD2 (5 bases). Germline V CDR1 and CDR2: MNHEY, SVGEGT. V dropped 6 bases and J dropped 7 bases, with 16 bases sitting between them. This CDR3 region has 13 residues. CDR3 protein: CASSGRAFEEQYV. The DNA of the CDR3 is TGTGCCAGCAGCGGGCGGGCCTTTGAGGAGCAGTACGTC.

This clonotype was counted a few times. CDR3 bases: TGTGCCAGCAGCCCAGGAGGCCAGGGCATAAGGAATGAAAAACTGTTTTTT. It specifies CASSPGGQGIRNEKLFF. This chain uses TRBV7-9 with TRBJ1-4, with D perhaps matching TRBD1 (5 bases). Per the germline V gene, CDR1 is SEHNR and CDR2 is FQNEAQ (reference sequence). V gave up 5 bases and J gave up 5 bases, with 21 bases separating them. This CDR3 has 17 residues.

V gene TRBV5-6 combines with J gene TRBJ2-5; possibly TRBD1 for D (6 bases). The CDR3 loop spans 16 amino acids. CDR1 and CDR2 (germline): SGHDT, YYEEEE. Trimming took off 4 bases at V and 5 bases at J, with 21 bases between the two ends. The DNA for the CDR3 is TGTGCCAGCAGCCCCAATTCTACAGGGCTCCAGGAGACCCAGTACTTC. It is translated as CASSPNSTGLQETQYF.

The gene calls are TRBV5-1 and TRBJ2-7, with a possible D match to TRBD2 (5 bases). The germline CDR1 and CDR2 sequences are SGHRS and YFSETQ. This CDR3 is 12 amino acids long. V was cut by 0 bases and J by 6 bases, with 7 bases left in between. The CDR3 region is CASSLGSAEQYF. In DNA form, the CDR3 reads TGCGCCAGCAGCTTGGGTAGCGCCGAGCAGTACTTC.

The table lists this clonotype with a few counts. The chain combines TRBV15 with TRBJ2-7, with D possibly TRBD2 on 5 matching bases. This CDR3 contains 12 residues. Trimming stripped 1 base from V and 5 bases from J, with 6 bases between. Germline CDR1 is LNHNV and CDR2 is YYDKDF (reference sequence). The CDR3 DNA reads TGTGCCACCAGCAGAGTGGAGGACGAGCAGTACTTC. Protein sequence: CATSRVEDEQYF.

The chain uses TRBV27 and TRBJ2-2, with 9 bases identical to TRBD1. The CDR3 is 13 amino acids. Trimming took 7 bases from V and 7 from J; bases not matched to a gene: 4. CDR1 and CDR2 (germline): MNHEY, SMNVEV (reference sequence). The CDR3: CASTDRGVGELFF. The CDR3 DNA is TGTGCCAGCACGGACAGGGGAGTCGGGGAGCTGTTTTTT.

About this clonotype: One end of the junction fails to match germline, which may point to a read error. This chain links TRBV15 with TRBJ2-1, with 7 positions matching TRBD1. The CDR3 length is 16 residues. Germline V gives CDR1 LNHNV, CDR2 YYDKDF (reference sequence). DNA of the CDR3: TGTGTCACCAGCATCCTCCGGGACAGCCCCTACAATGAGCAGTTCTTC. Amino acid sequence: CVTSILRDSPYNEQFF.

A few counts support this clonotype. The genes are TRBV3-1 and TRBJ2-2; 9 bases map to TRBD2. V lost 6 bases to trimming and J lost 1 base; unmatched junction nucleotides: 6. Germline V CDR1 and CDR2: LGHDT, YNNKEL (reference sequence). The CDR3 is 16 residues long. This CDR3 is CASSPSGGKNTGELFF. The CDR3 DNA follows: TGTGCCAGCAGTCCAAGCGGGGGGAAGAACACCGGGGAGCTGTTTTTT.

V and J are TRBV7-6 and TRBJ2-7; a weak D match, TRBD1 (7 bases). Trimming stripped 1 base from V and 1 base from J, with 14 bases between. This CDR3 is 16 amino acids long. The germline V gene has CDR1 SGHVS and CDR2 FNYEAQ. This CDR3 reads CASSLDGGGKSYEQYV. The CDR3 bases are TGTGCCAGCAGCTTAGATGGAGGGGGCAAGTCCTACGAGCAGTACGTC.

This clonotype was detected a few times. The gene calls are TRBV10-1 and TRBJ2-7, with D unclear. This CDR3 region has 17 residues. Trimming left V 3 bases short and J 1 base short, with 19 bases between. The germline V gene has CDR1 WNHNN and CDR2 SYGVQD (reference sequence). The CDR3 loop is CASSDRIFGPGSYEQYF. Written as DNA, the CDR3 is TGCGCCAGCAGTGATCGAATTTTTGGTCCCGGATCCTACGAGCAGTACTTC.

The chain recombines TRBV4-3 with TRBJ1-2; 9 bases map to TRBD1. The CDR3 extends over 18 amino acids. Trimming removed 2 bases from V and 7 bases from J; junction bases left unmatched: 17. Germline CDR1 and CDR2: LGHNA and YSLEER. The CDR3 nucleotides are TGCGCCAGCAGCCAATTCCCGGGACAGGGCCTTGAGGGAACTGGCTACACCTTC. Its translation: CASSQFPGQGLEGTGYTF.

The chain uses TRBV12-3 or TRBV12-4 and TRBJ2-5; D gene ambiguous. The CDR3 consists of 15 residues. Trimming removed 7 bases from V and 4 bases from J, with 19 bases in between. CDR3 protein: CASTEIGPGSETQYF. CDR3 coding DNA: TGTGCCAGCACCGAAATTGGGCCCGGGTCAGAGACCCAGTACTTC.